This TCR beta chain is from a study of T cell changes during pregnancy in multiple sclerosis. Libraries were prepared by immunoSEQ multiplex PCR; TCRdb keeps only in-frame clonotypes and omits some of them. The sample has 75,000 to 90,000 clones, around 94% seen once. The junction had 13 bases not matched to a gene; V was cut back by 9 bases and J by 6 bases. Germline V CDR1 and CDR2: MNHNS, SASEGT. The CDR3 loop spans 15 amino acids. This TCR came from a female donor with multiple sclerosis, enrolled in a pregnancy study. The sequencing used CD4+ T cells from peripheral blood mononuclear cells, collected before pregnancy. This chain joins TRBV6-1 and TRBJ2-2; TRBD2 matches 7 bases. CDR3 sequence reads: CASGTIGTIAGELFF. The CDR3 DNA reads TGTGCCAGTGGGACCATAGGGACTATAGCCGGGGAGCTGTTTTTT.